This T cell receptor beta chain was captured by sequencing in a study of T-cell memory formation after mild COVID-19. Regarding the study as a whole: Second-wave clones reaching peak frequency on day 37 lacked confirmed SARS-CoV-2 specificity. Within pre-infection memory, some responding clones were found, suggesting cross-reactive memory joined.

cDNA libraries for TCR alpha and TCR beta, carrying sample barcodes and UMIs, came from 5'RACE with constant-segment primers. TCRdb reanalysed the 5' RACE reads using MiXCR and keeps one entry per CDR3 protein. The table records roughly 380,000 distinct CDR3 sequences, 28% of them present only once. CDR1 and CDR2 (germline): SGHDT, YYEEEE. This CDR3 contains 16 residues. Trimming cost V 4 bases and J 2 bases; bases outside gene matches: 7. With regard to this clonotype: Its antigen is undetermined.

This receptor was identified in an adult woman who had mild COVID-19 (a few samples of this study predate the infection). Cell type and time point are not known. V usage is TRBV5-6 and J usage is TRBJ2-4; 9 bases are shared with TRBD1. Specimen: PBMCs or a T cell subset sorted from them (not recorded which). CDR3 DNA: TGTGCCAGCAGCCCGGGACAGGGTATAACCAAAAACATTCAGTACTTC. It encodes CASSPGQGITKNIQYF.